This entry is about one T cell receptor (beta chain). The data originate from a study of shared clonotypes between healthy human individuals. CDR1 is LGHNA and CDR2 is YSLEER in the germline V gene. The V and J ends lost 2 bases and 7 bases, in that order; junction bases with no gene match: 9. The CDR3 is 17 amino acids. Sequenced by immunoSEQ multiplex PCR; TCRdb stores in-frame clones only, minus some. The data contain about 2 million clones, around 96% of them singletons. Selected positively for CCR7 and CD45RO-negative, naive CD8 cells excluded terminally differentiated effector memory CD45RA+ cells.

The clonotype originates from a man aged 18 to 29 in good health. The gene calls are TRBV4-3 and TRBJ2-2; TRBD2 matches 11 bases. The sample was naive CD8+ T cells sorted from blood. CDR3 amino acids: CASSQKRLAGKVGELFF. In nucleotides, the CDR3 is TGCGCCAGCAGCCAAAAGAGACTAGCGGGAAAAGTCGGGGAGCTGTTTTTT.